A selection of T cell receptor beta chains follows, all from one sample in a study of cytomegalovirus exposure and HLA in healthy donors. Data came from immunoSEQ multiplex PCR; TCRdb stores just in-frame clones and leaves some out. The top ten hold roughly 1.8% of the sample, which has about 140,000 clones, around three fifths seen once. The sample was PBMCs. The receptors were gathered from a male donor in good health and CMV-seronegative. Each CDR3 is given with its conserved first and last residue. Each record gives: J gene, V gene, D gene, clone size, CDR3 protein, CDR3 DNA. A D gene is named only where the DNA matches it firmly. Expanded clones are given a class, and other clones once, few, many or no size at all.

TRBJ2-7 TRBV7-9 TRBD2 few CASSVAGGVYEQYF TGTGCCAGCAGCGTAGCGGGGGGTGTCTACGAGCAGTACTTC
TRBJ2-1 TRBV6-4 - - CASSDSNSYEQFF TGTGCCAGCAGTGACTCGAATAGTTATGAGCAGTTCTTC
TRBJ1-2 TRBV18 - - CASSPPGQANYGYTF TGTGCCAGCTCACCACCGGGACAAGCCAACTATGGCTACACCTTC
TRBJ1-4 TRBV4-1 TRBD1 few CASSPGTGSEKLFF TGCGCCAGCAGCCCCGGGACAGGGTCTGAAAAACTGTTTTTT
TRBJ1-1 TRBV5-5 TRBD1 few CASSLLGTGNTEAFF TGTGCCAGCAGCCTACTCGGGACAGGGAACACTGAAGCTTTCTTT
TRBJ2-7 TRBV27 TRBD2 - CASSHHSGGGSYEQYF TGTGCCAGCAGCCATCATAGCGGGGGGGGCTCCTACGAGCAGTACTTC
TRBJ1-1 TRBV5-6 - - CASSFLQGVHTEAFF TGTGCCAGCAGCTTTCTACAGGGCGTGCACACTGAAGCTTTCTTT
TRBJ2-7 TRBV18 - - CASSPLPYEQYF TGTGCCAGCTCACCACTTCCTTACGAGCAGTACTTC
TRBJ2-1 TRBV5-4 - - CASSFQGPLSYNEQFF TGTGCCAGCAGCTTCCAGGGCCCCCTCTCCTACAATGAGCAGTTCTTC
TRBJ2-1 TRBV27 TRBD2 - CASSLFSGGADNEQFF TGTGCCAGCAGTTTGTTTAGCGGGGGGGCGGACAATGAGCAGTTCTTC
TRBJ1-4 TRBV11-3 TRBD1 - CASSRGLNEKLFF TGTGCCAGCAGCAGGGGGCTAAATGAAAAACTGTTTTTT
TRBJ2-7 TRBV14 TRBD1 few CASSQPPGQGTYEQYF TGTGCCAGCAGCCAACCACCGGGACAGGGGACCTACGAGCAGTACTTC
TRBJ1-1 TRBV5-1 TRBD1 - CASSLGRQGETEAFF TGCGCCAGCAGCTTGGGTAGACAGGGGGAGACTGAAGCTTTCTTT
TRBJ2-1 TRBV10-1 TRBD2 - CASSELAGFSYNEQFF TGCGCCAGCAGTGAGCTAGCGGGGTTCTCCTACAATGAGCAGTTCTTC